This T cell receptor (beta chain) derives from a study of regulatory T cells in long-lasting Graves disease. Study background: Prior antithyroid drug treatment in newly diagnosed Graves' patients lasted under 3 months.

Study-wide findings and caveats: There were preferences for TRBV28, TRBJ1-2 and TRBJ2-5 in persistent disease.

According to the study, TCR beta libraries were built with iRepertoire HTBI primers and CDR3-region Arm-PCR. The authors' processing: Samples collectively showed 60 to 75 TRBV and 14 TRBJ segments. TCRdb itself ran the multiplex PCR reads through MiXCR, one entry per CDR3 protein. The V and J calls and clone size come from TCRdb's table, not from the authors' own analysis. The repertoire holds hundreds of thousands of distinct CDR3 sequences, with under 20% as singletons. The CDR3 spans 13 residues. The V and J ends lost 0 bases and 6 bases respectively, with 9 bases between them. Germline CDR1 and CDR2: MNHEY and SVGEGT. The time point here: newly diagnosed GD, antithyroid drugs for less than 3 months. RNA extracted from PBMCs served as the sequencing template. This clonotype appeared many times. Its antigen is currently unknown. These data were also filed under a second study, of T cells in Graves' hyperthyroidism and ophthalmopathy.

The clonotype originates from a woman aged 25 to 39 with Graves disease. V usage is TRBV6-2 or TRBV6-3 and J usage is TRBJ2-7, with D tentatively TRBD1 (5 bases). The sequenced sample was peripheral blood mononuclear cells (PBMCs), obtained at new diagnosis, from a patient treated with antithyroid drugs. The CDR3 DNA reads TGTGCCAGCAGTTACTCGCTGGGGCGCGAGCAGTACTTC. Its translation is CASSYSLGREQYF.